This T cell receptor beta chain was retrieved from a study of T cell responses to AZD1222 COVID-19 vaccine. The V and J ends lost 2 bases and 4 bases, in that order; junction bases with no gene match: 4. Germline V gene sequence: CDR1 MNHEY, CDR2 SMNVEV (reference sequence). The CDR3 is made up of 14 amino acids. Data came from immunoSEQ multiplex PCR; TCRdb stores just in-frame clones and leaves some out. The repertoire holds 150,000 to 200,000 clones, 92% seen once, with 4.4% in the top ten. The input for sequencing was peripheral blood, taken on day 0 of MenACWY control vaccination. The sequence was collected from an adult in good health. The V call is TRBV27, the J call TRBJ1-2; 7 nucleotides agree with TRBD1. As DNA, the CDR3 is TGTGCCAGCAGTTTACAGGGGGGAGCCTATGGCTACACCTTC. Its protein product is CASSLQGGAYGYTF.